This T cell receptor (beta chain) was identified during a study of cytomegalovirus exposure and HLA in healthy donors. Both 60 Vbeta primers and 13 Jbeta primers went into the PCR. Assay: immunoSEQ multiplex PCR; the TCRdb copy retains only in-frame clones and omits some. Of 140,000 to 150,000 clones in the sample, around 78% were seen once. Overall study results and limits: Later genetic work tied a missense DCLRE1C variant to beta-chain V and J trimming.

Germline loops: CDR1 SNHLY, CDR2 FYNNEI. V was shortened by 6 bases and J by 7 bases, with 16 bases between the two germline ends. This CDR3 has 15 amino acids. Concerning this clone itself: Its cognate antigen is unknown.

Sample: PBMCs. The chain has TRBV2 and TRBJ1-6; D uncertain. The source of this sequence is a woman aged 18 to 35 in good health and CMV-seropositive. CDR3 loop: CASSHPTDSNSPLHF. CDR3 bases: TGTGCCAGCAGCCATCCAACAGATTCCAATTCACCCCTCCACTTT.